These T cell receptor beta chains were read from a single sample in a study of human T cells and chemical hapten exposure. TCRdb analysed the RACE reads with MiXCR anew, one entry per CDR3 protein. This table holds tens of thousands of distinct CDR3 sequences, roughly a tenth found once. The sample in question was whole blood, obtained in connection with sensitization to the hapten diphenylcyclopropenone (DPC). The receptors derive from a young woman with alopecia areata. Some clones in this sample may be carry-over from other donors' samples. CDR3s include the opening cysteine and the closing phenylalanine or tryptophan. The D gene is left open where the match is weak. Where a row states a size, it is once, few, many or the class of an expanded clone; other rows omit it.

CDR3aa: CASTPGGGDEQFF
CDR3nt: TGTGCCAGCACCCCCGGGGGGGGAGATGAGCAGTTCTTC
abundance: many
d_gene: TRBD2
v_gene: TRBV7-6
j_gene: TRBJ2-1

CDR3aa: CASSPGGKYEKLFF
CDR3nt: TGTGCCAGCAGCCCCGGAGGGAAGTATGAAAAACTGTTTTTT
abundance: many
d_gene: .
v_gene: TRBV28
j_gene: TRBJ1-4

CDR3aa: CASSSQGAGYGYTF
CDR3nt: TGTGCCAGCAGCTCACAGGGGGCAGGGTATGGCTACACCTTC
abundance: .
d_gene: TRBD1
v_gene: TRBV5-5
j_gene: TRBJ1-2

CDR3aa: CASSLGVVGRQDEQYF
CDR3nt: TGTGCCAGCAGCTTAGGAGTAGTCGGCAGGCAGGACGAGCAGTACTTC
abundance: few
d_gene: .
v_gene: TRBV7-6
j_gene: TRBJ2-7

CDR3aa: CASSITLRVSGANVLTF
CDR3nt: TGTGCCAGCAGTATCACCCTCAGGGTGTCTGGGGCCAACGTCCTGACTTTC
abundance: many
d_gene: .
v_gene: TRBV6-1
j_gene: TRBJ2-6

CDR3aa: CSVALLAGGDEQYF
CDR3nt: TGCAGCGTCGCCCTACTAGCGGGAGGAGACGAGCAGTACTTC
abundance: few
d_gene: TRBD2
v_gene: TRBV29-1
j_gene: TRBJ2-7

CDR3aa: CASSRPGTGTEQYF
CDR3nt: TGTGCCAGCAGCCGTCCCGGGACAGGGACCGAGCAGTACTTC
abundance: .
d_gene: TRBD1
v_gene: TRBV7-2
j_gene: TRBJ2-7

CDR3aa: CASSRTGSGNQPQHF
CDR3nt: TGTGCCAGCAGCCGGACAGGGAGTGGCAATCAGCCCCAGCATTTT
abundance: many
d_gene: TRBD1
v_gene: TRBV7-2
j_gene: TRBJ1-5

CDR3aa: CASSQGGEKLFF
CDR3nt: TGCGCCAGCAGCCAAGGCGGGGAAAAACTGTTTTTT
abundance: .
d_gene: .
v_gene: TRBV4-3
j_gene: TRBJ1-4

CDR3aa: CASSLVDTEAFF
CDR3nt: TGTGCCAGCAGTTTAGTCGACACTGAAGCTTTCTTT
abundance: few
d_gene: .
v_gene: TRBV5-6
j_gene: TRBJ1-1

CDR3aa: CASSLTGLDEKLFF
CDR3nt: TGTGCCAGCAGTTTAACAGGGTTGGATGAAAAACTGTTTTTT
abundance: many
d_gene: .
v_gene: TRBV27
j_gene: TRBJ1-4

CDR3aa: CASSQDGDTGELFF
CDR3nt: TGCGCCAGCAGCCAAGACGGTGACACCGGGGAGCTGTTTTTT
abundance: many
d_gene: .
v_gene: TRBV4-3
j_gene: TRBJ2-2

CDR3aa: CASSEGTYNYGYTF
CDR3nt: TGTGCCAGCAGCGAGGGGACTTATAACTATGGCTACACCTTC
abundance: few
d_gene: .
v_gene: TRBV9
j_gene: TRBJ1-2

CDR3aa: CATSDVNYGYTF
CDR3nt: TGTGCCACCAGCGACGTTAACTATGGCTACACCTTC
abundance: few
d_gene: .
v_gene: TRBV28
j_gene: TRBJ1-2

CDR3aa: CASSLRAGNEKLFF
CDR3nt: TGCGCCAGCAGCCTACGGGCGGGTAATGAAAAACTGTTTTTT
abundance: few
d_gene: .
v_gene: TRBV4-3
j_gene: TRBJ1-4

CDR3aa: CSAHREGTDTQYF
CDR3nt: TGCAGCGCACACAGGGAGGGCACAGATACGCAGTATTTT
abundance: .
d_gene: .
v_gene: TRBV29-1
j_gene: TRBJ2-3

CDR3aa: CASSPGLSTDTQYF
CDR3nt: TGTGCCAGCAGCCCGGGACTAAGCACAGATACGCAGTATTTT
abundance: many
d_gene: TRBD2
v_gene: TRBV9
j_gene: TRBJ2-3

CDR3aa: CSPWTARETQYF
CDR3nt: TGCAGCCCCTGGACCGCGAGGGAGACCCAGTACTTC
abundance: many
d_gene: .
v_gene: TRBV29-1
j_gene: TRBJ2-5

CDR3aa: CASSVFRGDTQYF
CDR3nt: TGTGCCAGCAGCGTCTTCAGGGGAGATACGCAGTATTTT
abundance: .
d_gene: .
v_gene: TRBV7-9
j_gene: TRBJ2-3

CDR3aa: CASSFDYEQYF
CDR3nt: TGTGCCAGCTCCTTCGACTACGAGCAGTACTTC
abundance: few
d_gene: .
v_gene: TRBV18
j_gene: TRBJ2-7

CDR3aa: CASSVAGTSGNTIYF
CDR3nt: TGTGCCAGCAGCGTAGCTGGCACCTCTGGAAACACCATATATTTT
abundance: .
d_gene: .
v_gene: TRBV9
j_gene: TRBJ1-3

CDR3aa: CASSLTQGAYGYTF
CDR3nt: TGTGCCAGCAGCCTAACTCAGGGGGCCTATGGCTACACCTTC
abundance: .
d_gene: TRBD1
v_gene: TRBV9
j_gene: TRBJ1-2

CDR3aa: CASGAGGAEQYF
CDR3nt: TGTGCCAGCGGGGCGGGCGGAGCCGAGCAGTACTTC
abundance: many
d_gene: .
v_gene: TRBV6-6
j_gene: TRBJ2-7

CDR3aa: CASSRSLGTGIRVPNEKLFF
CDR3nt: TGTGCCAGCAGCCGGTCGCTAGGGACAGGGATTCGAGTTCCTAATGAAAAACTGTTTTTT
abundance: few
d_gene: TRBD1
v_gene: TRBV7-9
j_gene: TRBJ1-4

CDR3aa: CASSLSHGAPGELFF
CDR3nt: TGTGCCAGCAGCTTAAGTCACGGTGCGCCCGGGGAGCTGTTTTTT
abundance: many
d_gene: .
v_gene: TRBV7-3
j_gene: TRBJ2-2

CDR3aa: CSAVGGLGQPQHF
CDR3nt: TGCAGTGCGGTAGGTGGGCTCGGTCAGCCCCAGCATTTT
abundance: .
d_gene: .
v_gene: TRBV20-1
j_gene: TRBJ1-5

CDR3aa: CASSVRDYSYEQYF
CDR3nt: TGTGCCAGCAGCGTCCGGGACTATTCCTACGAGCAGTACTTC
abundance: few
d_gene: TRBD2
v_gene: TRBV9
j_gene: TRBJ2-7

CDR3aa: CASSSRTVRKPQHF
CDR3nt: TGTGCCAGCAGCTCGAGGACGGTCCGGAAGCCCCAGCATTTT
abundance: many
d_gene: .
v_gene: TRBV7-8
j_gene: TRBJ1-5

CDR3aa: CASSFRGRPNEKLFF
CDR3nt: TGTGCCAGCAGTTTTCGGGGCAGGCCTAATGAAAAACTGTTTTTT
abundance: .
d_gene: .
v_gene: TRBV12-3/TRBV12-4
j_gene: TRBJ1-4

CDR3aa: CASSLSRSGVDTEAFF
CDR3nt: TGCGCCAGCAGCTTGTCTCGTTCGGGGGTCGACACTGAAGCTTTCTTT
abundance: many
d_gene: .
v_gene: TRBV5-1
j_gene: TRBJ1-1

CDR3aa: CASSVDGEQPQHF
CDR3nt: TGTGCCAGCAGCGTAGATGGGGAGCAGCCCCAGCATTTT
abundance: many
d_gene: .
v_gene: TRBV9
j_gene: TRBJ1-5

CDR3aa: CAWSVKGRGRRVYEQYF
CDR3nt: TGTGCCTGGAGTGTTAAAGGACGGGGCAGGCGAGTCTACGAGCAGTACTTC
abundance: .
d_gene: .
v_gene: TRBV30
j_gene: TRBJ2-7

CDR3aa: CASGPKGQTNTGELFF
CDR3nt: TGTGCCAGCGGACCTAAGGGACAGACAAACACCGGGGAGCTGTTTTTT
abundance: many
d_gene: TRBD1
v_gene: TRBV9
j_gene: TRBJ2-2

CDR3aa: CASSRGGTASGNTIYF
CDR3nt: TGTGCCAGCAGTCGGGGGGGGACAGCCTCTGGAAACACCATATATTTT
abundance: many
d_gene: TRBD1
v_gene: TRBV28
j_gene: TRBJ1-3

CDR3aa: CATEGGRSNQPQHF
CDR3nt: TGTGCCACCGAGGGAGGTCGTAGCAATCAGCCCCAGCATTTT
abundance: many
d_gene: .
v_gene: TRBV28
j_gene: TRBJ1-5

CDR3aa: CASSFRRTTEAFF
CDR3nt: TGTGCCAGCAGCTTCCGGCGGACCACTGAAGCTTTCTTT
abundance: .
d_gene: .
v_gene: TRBV13
j_gene: TRBJ1-1

CDR3aa: CASSLGRGAFLNSPLHF
CDR3nt: TGTGCCAGCAGTTTAGGCCGGGGCGCCTTCCTTAATTCACCCCTCCACTTT
abundance: many
d_gene: .
v_gene: TRBV28
j_gene: TRBJ1-6

CDR3aa: CASSGFSRNQPQHF
CDR3nt: TGTGCCAGCAGTGGGTTTAGCAGGAATCAGCCCCAGCATTTT
abundance: few
d_gene: .
v_gene: TRBV6-2/TRBV6-3
j_gene: TRBJ1-5

CDR3aa: CASSLTRQGHGSNQPQHF
CDR3nt: TGTGCCAGCAGCTTAACTCGACAGGGGCATGGGAGCAATCAGCCCCAGCATTTT
abundance: .
d_gene: TRBD1
v_gene: TRBV7-9
j_gene: TRBJ1-5

CDR3aa: CASCDLYQETQYF
CDR3nt: TGTGCCAGCTGCGACCTGTACCAAGAGACCCAGTACTTC
abundance: few
d_gene: .
v_gene: TRBV3-1
j_gene: TRBJ2-5

CDR3aa: CASSYADNEQFF
CDR3nt: TGTGCCAGCAGTTACGCTGACAATGAGCAGTTCTTC
abundance: many
d_gene: .
v_gene: TRBV6-2/TRBV6-3
j_gene: TRBJ2-1

CDR3aa: CASSEYEQYF
CDR3nt: TGTGCCAGCAGTGAATACGAGCAGTACTTC
abundance: .
d_gene: .
v_gene: TRBV2
j_gene: TRBJ2-7

CDR3aa: CASATGGTDTQYF
CDR3nt: TGCGCCAGCGCGACAGGGGGCACAGATACGCAGTATTTT
abundance: many
d_gene: TRBD1
v_gene: TRBV5-1
j_gene: TRBJ2-3

CDR3aa: CASSSPVNQPQHF
CDR3nt: TGTGCCAGCAGTTCGCCCGTCAATCAGCCCCAGCATTTT
abundance: many
d_gene: .
v_gene: TRBV6-2/TRBV6-3
j_gene: TRBJ1-5

CDR3aa: CSVGLGAGSWSEAFF
CDR3nt: TGCAGCGTTGGCCTGGGGGCGGGATCGTGGTCTGAAGCTTTCTTT
abundance: many
d_gene: .
v_gene: TRBV29-1
j_gene: TRBJ1-1

CDR3aa: CASSERFDLAGSADTQYF
CDR3nt: TGTGCCAGCAGTGAACGGTTTGATTTGGCAGGGTCAGCAGATACGCAGTATTTT
abundance: few
d_gene: .
v_gene: TRBV2
j_gene: TRBJ2-3

CDR3aa: CASSSRGTGSYGYTF
CDR3nt: TGTGCCAGCAGCTCCCGCGGGACAGGAAGCTATGGCTACACCTTC
abundance: many
d_gene: TRBD1
v_gene: TRBV6-2/TRBV6-3
j_gene: TRBJ1-2

CDR3aa: CASSPGTKLQEQYF
CDR3nt: TGTGCCAGCAGTCCCGGGACAAAGCTCCAGGAGCAGTACTTC
abundance: few
d_gene: .
v_gene: TRBV28
j_gene: TRBJ2-7

CDR3aa: CSARDALRLAVQETQYF
CDR3nt: TGCAGTGCTAGAGATGCCCTTAGACTAGCGGTCCAAGAGACCCAGTACTTC
abundance: many
d_gene: TRBD2
v_gene: TRBV20-1
j_gene: TRBJ2-5

CDR3aa: CSVGTGGKHGYTF
CDR3nt: TGCAGCGTGGGGACAGGGGGGAAACATGGCTACACCTTC
abundance: many
d_gene: TRBD1
v_gene: TRBV29-1
j_gene: TRBJ1-2

CDR3aa: CASSTGQTTNEKLFF
CDR3nt: TGCGCCAGCAGCACCGGACAGACAACTAATGAAAAACTGTTTTTT
abundance: few
d_gene: .
v_gene: TRBV4-1
j_gene: TRBJ1-4

CDR3aa: CSVEGDSSYNEQFF
CDR3nt: TGCAGCGTTGAGGGCGATAGCTCCTACAATGAGCAGTTCTTC
abundance: many
d_gene: .
v_gene: TRBV29-1
j_gene: TRBJ2-1

CDR3aa: CASQDGNTGELFF
CDR3nt: TGTGCCAGCCAAGACGGAAACACCGGGGAGCTGTTTTTT
abundance: many
d_gene: .
v_gene: TRBV7-2
j_gene: TRBJ2-2